These 24 T cell receptor beta chains originate from one sample sequenced in a study of OX40 agonist ivuxolimab in advanced cancers. Assay used: immunoSEQ multiplex PCR; TCRdb lists only in-frame clones, some missing. This sample yields more than 65,000 clones, of which about four fifths are seen a single time; about 25% belongs to the top ten. The sample consisted of CD4+ or CD8+ T cells sorted from blood, taken in a trial of the OX40 agonist ivuxolimab. These receptors all stem from an adult with an advanced solid tumor such as melanoma, head and neck, liver or kidney cancer.

The genes are TRBV28 and TRBJ2-7, with D maybe TRBD1 (6 bases). V lost 4 bases and J lost 1, with 11 bases in between. Germline-derived CDR1 and CDR2 are MDHEN and SYDVKM. This CDR3 region has 14 residues. CDR3: CASSSPGQSYEQYF. DNA for the CDR3: TGTGCCAGCAGTTCACCGGGACAATCCTACGAGCAGTACTTC.

The chain has TRBV5-1 and TRBJ1-4; D call uncertain. CDR3 length: 14 residues. The V end lost 4 bases, the J end lost 4 bases, and 11 bases lay between the germline ends. Per the germline V gene, CDR1 is SGHRS and CDR2 is YFSETQ. Written as DNA, the CDR3 is TGCGCCAGCAGCCAAGCTCAGGTTAATGAAAAACTGTTTTTT. As protein: CASSQAQVNEKLFF.

DNA of the CDR3: TGTGCCAGCAGGACAGGGGGCCACGAGCAGTACTTC. Translated: CASRTGGHEQYF. The chain combines TRBV27 with TRBJ2-7, with TRBD1 matching 10 bases. The CDR3 is 12 residues long. The germline V gene encodes CDR1 MNHEY and CDR2 SMNVEV (reference sequence). Unmatched junction bases numbered 1, after V lost 6 bases and J lost 5 bases.

This clone was picked up a small number of times. The V gene is TRBV7-9, the J gene TRBJ1-2; D might be TRBD1 (5 bases). V lost 4 bases and J 4 bases, leaving 13 bases between the germline ends. This CDR3 has 14 amino acids. Germline V gives CDR1 SEHNR, CDR2 FQNEAQ (reference sequence). This CDR3 reads CASSSRGQGYGYTF. The CDR3 DNA reads TGTGCCAGCAGCTCTCGGGGCCAAGGCTATGGCTACACCTTC.

The chain links TRBV9 to TRBJ2-1, with 9 bases lining up with TRBD1. CDR3 size: 14 residues. Germline V gives CDR1 SGDLS, CDR2 YYNGEE. J was trimmed by 4 bases and V by 6 bases; bases with no gene match: 5. The CDR3 region is CASNRGTGYNEQFF. DNA of the CDR3: TGTGCCAGCAATCGCGGGACAGGGTACAATGAGCAGTTCTTC. The full variable domain, in which reference TRBV9 and TRBJ2-1 provide the parts outside the CDR3, is DSGVTQTPKHLITATGQRVTLRCSPRSGDLSVYWYQQSLDQGLQFLIQYYNGEERAKGNILERFSAQQFPDLHSELNLSSLELGDSALYFCASNRGTGYNEQFFGPGTRLTVL.

This clone is a singleton in its sample. The chain carries TRBV28 and TRBJ1-5; D unclear. Germline CDR1 is MDHEN and CDR2 is SYDVKM. The germline V and J ends were trimmed by 5 bases and 6 bases, with 14 bases remaining between them. The CDR3 length is 14 residues. In DNA, the CDR3 is TGTGCCAGCAGTCTGATCCTTGAGGGTCAGCCCCAGCATTTT. Encoded protein: CASSLILEGQPQHF. Using reference TRBV28 and TRBJ1-5 for the parts outside the CDR3, the full variable domain is DVKVTQSSRYLVKRTGEKVFLECVQDMDHENMFWYRQDPGLGLRLIYFSYDVKMKEKGDIPEGYSVSREKKERFSLILESASTNQTSMYLCASSLILEGQPQHFGDGTRLSIL.

The chain combines TRBV5-1 with TRBJ2-5, with 8 bases identical to TRBD2. The junction had 5 bases not matched to a gene; V was cut back by 0 bases and J by 1 base. The CDR3 is 16 amino acids. CDR1 and CDR2 (germline): SGHRS, YFSETQ. CDR3 residues: CASSLAVSGVQETQYF. The CDR3 nucleotides are TGCGCCAGCAGCTTGGCGGTTAGCGGGGTCCAAGAGACCCAGTACTTC.

The rearrangement links TRBV7-6 to TRBJ2-5; D may correspond to TRBD1 or TRBD2 (5 bases each). Germline loops: CDR1 SGHVS, CDR2 FNYEAQ. This CDR3 is 14 amino acids long. Between the trimmed V and J ends, which lost 5 bases and 5 bases, there was a span of 15 bases. CDR3 sequence: CASSGDGFRETQYF. The CDR3 DNA is TGTGCCAGCAGCGGGGACGGGTTTAGGGAGACCCAGTACTTC.

J is TRBJ2-2 and V is TRBV28; D gene uncertain. CDR1 is MDHEN and CDR2 is SYDVKM in the germline V gene. With 7 bases removed from V and 3 bases from J, the gap between germline ends came to 9 bases. The CDR3 consists of 13 residues. The CDR3 here is CASKVGHTGELFF. Here the CDR3 DNA reads TGTGCCAGCAAGGTTGGACACACCGGGGAGCTGTTTTTT.

The chain joins TRBV10-1 to TRBJ2-5; TRBD1 matches 8 bases. Germline-derived CDR1 and CDR2 are WNHNN and SYGVQD (reference sequence). The CDR3 has 13 amino acids. J was trimmed by 5 bases and V by 6 bases; bases with no gene match: 5. The CDR3 DNA is TGCGCCAGCAGCAGGGGGCCGACTGAGACCCAGTACTTC. Protein: CASSRGPTETQYF.

The chain recombines TRBV4-2 with TRBJ2-5, with 7 positions matching TRBD2. The trim removed 1 base at V and 1 base at J, leaving 0 bases unmatched. This CDR3 comprises 14 residues. Per germline, CDR1 LGHNA and CDR2 YNFKEQ. In nucleotides, the CDR3 is TGTGCCAGCAGCCAAGCTAGCGGCCAAGAGACCCAGTACTTC. This codes for CASSQASGQETQYF.

This clone was observed many times. This rearrangement joins TRBV28 to TRBJ1-2; possible D gene TRBD1, 6 bases. This CDR3 contains 16 residues. Trimming took 2 bases from V and 0 from J, leaving 13 bases between them. CDR1 and CDR2 (germline): MDHEN, SYDVKM. The CDR3 reads CASSLLQGYSNYGYTF. The CDR3 DNA sequence: TGTGCCAGCAGTTTACTACAGGGATACTCTAACTATGGCTACACCTTC.

The genes are TRBV7-2 and TRBJ2-2; D may correspond to TRBD1 or TRBD2 (5 bases each). The V end was cut by 0 bases, the J end by 4 bases, with 9 bases between. This CDR3 contains 15 residues. CDR1 is SGHTA, CDR2 FQGNSA, per germline. The CDR3 loop is CASSLARAGTGELFF. CDR3 sequence (DNA): TGTGCCAGCAGCTTAGCCAGGGCGGGCACCGGGGAGCTGTTTTTT.

The J gene is TRBJ2-2, the V gene TRBV18; 10 bases fit TRBD1. This CDR3 region has 16 residues. The V gene end was trimmed by 3 bases and the J gene end by 6 bases; junction bases not matched to a gene: 7. In germline, CDR1 is KGHSH, CDR2 LQKENI. CDR3 coding DNA: TGTGCCAGCTCACCTGGCCGGGACAGGGGACCCGGGGAGCTGTTTTTT. Protein product: CASSPGRDRGPGELFF.

In nucleotides, the CDR3 is TGTGCCAGCAGCTTAGAGGAGAATGGAGGGGAGCTGTTTTTT. Amino acids: CASSLEENGGELFF. The rearrangement links TRBV7-9 to TRBJ2-2; D is unclear. This CDR3 region has 14 residues. Germline V gene sequence: CDR1 SEHNR, CDR2 FQNEAQ (reference sequence). V lost 1 base and J 8 bases, leaving 11 bases between the germline ends.

This rearrangement joins TRBV4-1 to TRBJ1-1; 9 nucleotides align to TRBD1. V was clipped by 5 bases and J by 5 bases; unmatched bases: 9. Germline V gives CDR1 MGHRA, CDR2 YSYEKL. This CDR3 comprises 15 residues. Here the CDR3 reads CASSEYRDRVTEAFF. CDR3 DNA: TGCGCCAGCAGCGAATACCGGGACAGGGTGACTGAAGCTTTCTTT.

J is TRBJ1-2 and V is TRBV12-5; the D gene is possibly TRBD1 (6 bases). V gave up 4 bases and J gave up 3 bases, with 21 bases separating them. In germline, CDR1 is LGHNT, CDR2 FRNRAP. CDR3 length: 17 amino acids. CDR3 sequence reads: CASGSSNAGQVYYGYTF. The CDR3 nucleotides are TGTGCTAGTGGTTCGTCCAATGCGGGACAAGTCTACTATGGCTACACCTTC. The entire variable domain, with the rest obtained from reference TRBV12-5 and TRBJ1-2, is as follows: DARVTQTPRHKVTEMGQEVTMRCQPILGHNTVFWYRQTMMQGLELLAYFRNRAPLDDSGMPKDRFSAEMPDATLATLKIQPSEPRDSAVYFCASGSSNAGQVYYGYTFGSGTRLTVV.

The V gene is TRBV9, the J gene TRBJ1-3, with D perhaps matching TRBD1 (5 bases). Germline CDR1 reads SGDLS; CDR2 reads YYNGEE. V lost 4 bases, J lost 0 bases, and 23 bases lay in between. The CDR3 runs to 19 residues. The chain's CDR3 is CASSSSTRAAGNSGNTIYF. Written as DNA, the CDR3 is TGTGCCAGCAGCTCCTCCACCAGGGCCGCGGGGAACTCTGGAAACACCATATATTTT.

Comments on this clone: This sample also contains other DNA sequences that code for the same CDR3. V gene TRBV2 combines with J gene TRBJ2-7, with D possibly TRBD1 on 5 matching bases. Germline CDR1 is SNHLY and CDR2 is FYNNEI. The CDR3 has 13 amino acids. Trimming took 7 bases from V and 1 from J, leaving 11 bases between them. CDR3 sequence reads: CASITGLSYEQYF. The CDR3, as DNA: TGTGCCAGCATTACAGGCCTTTCCTACGAGCAGTACTTC.

J is TRBJ2-5 and V is TRBV18, with 7 nucleotides matching TRBD1. This CDR3 has 16 residues. J gave up 3 bases and V 5 bases, and 12 bases lay outside the gene matches. Germline V lookup: CDR1 KGHSH, CDR2 LQKENI. CDR3: CASSAVSGTVEETQYF. The DNA of the CDR3 is TGTGCCAGCTCAGCAGTTTCCGGGACAGTGGAAGAGACCCAGTACTTC.

The rearrangement uses TRBV9 and TRBJ1-1; D ambiguous. CDR3 length equals 15 residues. Germline V CDR1 and CDR2: SGDLS, YYNGEE. Trimming took off 0 bases at V and 0 bases at J, with 9 bases between the two ends. The CDR3 DNA is TGTGCCAGCAGCGTAGATGTGCGAATGAACACTGAAGCTTTCTTT. Translation: CASSVDVRMNTEAFF.

This chain joins TRBV5-1 and TRBJ2-3; TRBD2 might be the D (5 bases). This CDR3 contains 13 residues. CDR1 and CDR2 from the germline V gene are SGHRS and YFSETQ. Trimming took 4 bases from V and 2 from J, leaving 8 bases between them. This CDR3 reads CASSEGTTDTQYF. The DNA for the CDR3 is TGCGCCAGCAGCGAGGGTACCACAGATACGCAGTATTTT.

V usage is TRBV5-1 and J usage is TRBJ2-1; 7 bases match TRBD2. This CDR3 spans 16 amino acids. The V gene's germline CDR1 is SGHRS and CDR2 YFSETQ. Germline trimming cut 0 bases from V and 1 base from J; bases unmatched to any gene: 4. CDR3 residues: CASSLEAGVSYNEQFF. In DNA form, the CDR3 reads TGCGCCAGCAGCTTGGAGGCGGGAGTGTCCTACAATGAGCAGTTCTTC.

The chain couples TRBV2 to TRBJ1-4; 8 bases agree with TRBD1. Losses at the gene ends were 5 bases for V and 3 bases for J; bases not matched to a gene: 5. Germline V gives CDR1 SNHLY, CDR2 FYNNEI. The CDR3 spans 15 residues. CDR3 residues: CASSIRTGSNEKLFF. DNA for the CDR3: TGTGCCAGCAGTATCCGGACAGGGTCTAATGAAAAACTGTTTTTT. The whole variable domain, remainder taken from reference TRBV2 and TRBJ1-4, is EPEVTQTPSHQVTQMGQEVILRCVPISNHLYFYWYRQILGQKVEFLVSFYNNEISEKSEIFDDQFSVERPDGSNFTLKIRSTKLEDSAMYFCASSIRTGSNEKLFFGSGTQLSVL.